Listed below are T cell receptor beta chains from one sample, sequenced in a study of T cell responses to AZD1222 COVID-19 vaccine. Data came from immunoSEQ multiplex PCR; TCRdb stores just in-frame clones and leaves some out. The sample contains 100,000 to 150,000 clones, 90% to 95% of which appear only once. Sequenced here: peripheral blood, sampled 28 days after the second AZD1222 dose. The receptors originated from an adult who received the AZD1222 COVID-19 vaccine. Each CDR3 is given without its conserved first and last residue. The order of the fields is J gene, V gene, CDR3 protein.

>TRBJ2-7|TRBV27
ASSLWGGFAGEQY
>TRBJ1-1|TRBV11-3
ASSRGINTEAF
>TRBJ2-4|TRBV5-1
ASSLEGGGNIQY
>TRBJ1-4|TRBV3-1/TRBV3-2
ASSQVIFPNEKLF
>TRBJ2-1|TRBV11-2
ASSIETSTEQF
>TRBJ1-6|TRBV27
ASSLGGLNSPLH
>TRBJ2-1|TRBV9
ASSEGTRNEQF
>TRBJ1-4|TRBV5-1
ASSPRDGRQEKLF
>TRBJ1-5|TRBV7-8
ASTSRVGGQPQH
>TRBJ2-3|TRBV29-1
SVVMVAGRLSTDTQY
>TRBJ2-1|TRBV20-1
SASGSGARSYNEQF
>TRBJ2-7|TRBV10-3
AISELYEQY
>TRBJ1-1|TRBV7-8
ASSAGGGTEAF
>TRBJ2-4|TRBV4-3
ASSHTLAGGAKNIQY
>TRBJ2-6|TRBV29-1
SVENRDRGAGANVLT
>TRBJ1-4|TRBV6-5
ASSPGILTNEKLF
>TRBJ1-4|TRBV4-3
ASSQGQGGEKLF
>TRBJ1-2|TRBV6-5
ASSSTDRPRHGYT
>TRBJ2-1|TRBV7-8
ASRQVGNEQF
>TRBJ1-2|TRBV19
ASSRDGSYGYT
>TRBJ2-3|TRBV11-2
ASSAGGLDWTDTQY
>TRBJ1-2|TRBV20-1
SARVPGHYT
>TRBJ1-5|TRBV6-2/TRBV6-3
ASSYSLGISYQPQH
>TRBJ2-7|TRBV18
ASSPGSGKTYEQY
>TRBJ1-4|TRBV2
ASISRQGVREKLF
>TRBJ1-2|TRBV12-3/TRBV12-4
ASKGQSDYGYT
>TRBJ2-1|TRBV30
AWSRDGGDEQF
>TRBJ2-7|TRBV7-9
ASSRPGQGLSEQY
>TRBJ2-3|TRBV5-8
ASSADRGFTDTQY
>TRBJ1-1|TRBV12-3/TRBV12-4
ASTGPLNTEAF
>TRBJ2-7|TRBV10-3
AISVGGFHEQY
>TRBJ2-3|TRBV29-1
SDSGGAEDTQY
>TRBJ2-3|TRBV27
ASSLTAGSTDTQY
>TRBJ1-2|TRBV9
ASGGGKGYT
>TRBJ2-7|TRBV7-2
ASSLEWLSPYEQY
>TRBJ2-1|TRBV4-1
ASSLAGGAEEQF
>TRBJ2-6|TRBV9
ASSVAGQSSGANVLT
>TRBJ1-1|TRBV6-6
ASSILQGSEAF
>TRBJ1-2|TRBV27
ASASNGRGGGYT